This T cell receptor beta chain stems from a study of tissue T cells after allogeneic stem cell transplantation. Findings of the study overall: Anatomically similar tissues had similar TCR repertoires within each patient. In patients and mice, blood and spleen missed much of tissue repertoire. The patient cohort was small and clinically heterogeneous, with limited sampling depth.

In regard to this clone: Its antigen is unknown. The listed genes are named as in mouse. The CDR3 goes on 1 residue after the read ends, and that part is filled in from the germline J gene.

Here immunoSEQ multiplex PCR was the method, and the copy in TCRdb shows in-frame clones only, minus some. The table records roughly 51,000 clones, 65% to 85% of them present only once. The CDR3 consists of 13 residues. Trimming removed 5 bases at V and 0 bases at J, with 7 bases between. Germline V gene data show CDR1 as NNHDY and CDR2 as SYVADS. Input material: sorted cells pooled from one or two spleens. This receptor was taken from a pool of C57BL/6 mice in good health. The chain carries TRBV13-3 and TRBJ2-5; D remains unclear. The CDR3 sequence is CASRTLNQDTQYF. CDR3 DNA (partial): TGTGCCAGCAGGACACTTAACCAAGACACCCAGTAC.